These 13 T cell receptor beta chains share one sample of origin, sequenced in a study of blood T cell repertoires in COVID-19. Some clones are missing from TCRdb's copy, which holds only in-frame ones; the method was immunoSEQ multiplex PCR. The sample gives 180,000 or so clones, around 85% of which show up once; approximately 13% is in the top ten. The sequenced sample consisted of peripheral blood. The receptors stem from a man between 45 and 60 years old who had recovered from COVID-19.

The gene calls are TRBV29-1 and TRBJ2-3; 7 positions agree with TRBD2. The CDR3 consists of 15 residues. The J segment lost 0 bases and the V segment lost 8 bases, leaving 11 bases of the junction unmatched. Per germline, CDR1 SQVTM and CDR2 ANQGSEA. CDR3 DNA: TGCAGCCTCAACGGGGGGAGATCTAGCACAGATACGCAGTATTTT. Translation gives CSLNGGRSSTDTQYF.

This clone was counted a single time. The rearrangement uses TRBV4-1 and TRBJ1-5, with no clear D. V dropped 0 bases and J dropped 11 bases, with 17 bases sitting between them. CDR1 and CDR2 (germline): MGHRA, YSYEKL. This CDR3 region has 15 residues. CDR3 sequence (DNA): TGCGCCAGCAGCCAAGATTGGGCAGCGGTACCGACCCAGCATTTT. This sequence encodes CASSQDWAAVPTQHF.

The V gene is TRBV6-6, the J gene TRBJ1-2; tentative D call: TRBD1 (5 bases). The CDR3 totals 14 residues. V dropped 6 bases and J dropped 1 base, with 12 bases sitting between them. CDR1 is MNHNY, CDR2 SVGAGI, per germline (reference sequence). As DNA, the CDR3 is TGTGCCAGCAGCCCAGACAGATATAACTATGGCTACACCTTC. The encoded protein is CASSPDRYNYGYTF.

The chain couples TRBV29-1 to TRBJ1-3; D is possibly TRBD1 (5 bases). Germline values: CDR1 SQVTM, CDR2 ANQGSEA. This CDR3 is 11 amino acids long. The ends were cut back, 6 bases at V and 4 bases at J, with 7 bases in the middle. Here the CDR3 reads CSVYRGNTIYF. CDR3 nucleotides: TGCAGCGTATACAGGGGAAACACCATATATTTT.

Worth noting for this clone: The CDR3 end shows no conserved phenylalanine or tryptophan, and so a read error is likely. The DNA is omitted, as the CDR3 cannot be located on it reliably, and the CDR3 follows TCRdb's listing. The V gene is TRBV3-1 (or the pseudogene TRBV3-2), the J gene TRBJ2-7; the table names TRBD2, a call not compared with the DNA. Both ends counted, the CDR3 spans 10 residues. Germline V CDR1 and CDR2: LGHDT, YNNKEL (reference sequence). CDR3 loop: CASSQDSPTI.

The CDR3 sequence: CAWSTGFYGYTF. As DNA, the CDR3 is TGTGCCTGGAGTACAGGGTTTTATGGCTACACCTTC. The chain combines TRBV30 with TRBJ1-2; perhaps TRBD1 as D (6 bases). This CDR3 spans 12 amino acids. The germline CDR1 and CDR2 sequences are GTSNPN and SVGIG (reference sequence). Trimming cost V 2 bases and J 5 bases, with 9 bases left between them.

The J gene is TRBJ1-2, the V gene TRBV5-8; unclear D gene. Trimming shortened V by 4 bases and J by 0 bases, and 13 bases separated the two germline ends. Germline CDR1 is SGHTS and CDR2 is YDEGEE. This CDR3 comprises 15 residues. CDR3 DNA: TGTGCCAGCAGCCCGCTTTACCAGTCTAACTATGGCTACACCTTC. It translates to CASSPLYQSNYGYTF.

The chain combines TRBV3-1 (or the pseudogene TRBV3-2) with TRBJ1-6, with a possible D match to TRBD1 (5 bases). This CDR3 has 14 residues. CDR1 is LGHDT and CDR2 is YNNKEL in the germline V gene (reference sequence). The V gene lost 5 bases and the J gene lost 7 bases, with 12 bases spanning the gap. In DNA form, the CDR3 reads TGTGCCAGCAGCGCGGGACCGATCAATTCACCCCTCCACTTT. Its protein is CASSAGPINSPLHF.

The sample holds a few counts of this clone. The CDR3 loop reads CASSPLLGGSYGYTF. The CDR3 DNA sequence: TGTGCCAGCAGTCCCCTTTTGGGGGGGAGCTATGGCTACACCTTC. The gene calls are TRBV27 and TRBJ1-2; D is perhaps TRBD1 (5 bases). The CDR3 spans 15 residues. V lost 5 bases, J lost 4 bases, and 17 bases lay in between. Germline V CDR1 and CDR2: MNHEY, SMNVEV (reference sequence).

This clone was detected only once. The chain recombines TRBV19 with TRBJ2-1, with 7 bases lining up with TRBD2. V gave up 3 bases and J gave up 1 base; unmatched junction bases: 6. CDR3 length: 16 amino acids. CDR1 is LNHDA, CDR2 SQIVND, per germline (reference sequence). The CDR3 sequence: CASSIPGGRSYNEQFF. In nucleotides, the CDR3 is TGTGCCAGTAGTATTCCGGGGGGTAGGTCCTACAATGAGCAGTTCTTC.

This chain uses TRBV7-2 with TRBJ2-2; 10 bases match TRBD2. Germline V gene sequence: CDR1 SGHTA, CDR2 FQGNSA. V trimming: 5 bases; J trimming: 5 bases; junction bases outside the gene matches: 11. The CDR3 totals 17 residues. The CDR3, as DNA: TGTGCCAGCAGCCCGATGCTAGCGGGAGTTCGAACCGGGGAGCTGTTTTTT. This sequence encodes CASSPMLAGVRTGELFF.

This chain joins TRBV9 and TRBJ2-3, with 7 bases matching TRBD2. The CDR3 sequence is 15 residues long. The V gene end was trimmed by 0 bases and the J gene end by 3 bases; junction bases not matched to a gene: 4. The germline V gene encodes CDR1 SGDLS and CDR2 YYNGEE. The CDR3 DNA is TGTGCCAGCAGCGTAGGCGGGAGAGAGACAGATACGCAGTATTTT. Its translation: CASSVGGRETDTQYF.

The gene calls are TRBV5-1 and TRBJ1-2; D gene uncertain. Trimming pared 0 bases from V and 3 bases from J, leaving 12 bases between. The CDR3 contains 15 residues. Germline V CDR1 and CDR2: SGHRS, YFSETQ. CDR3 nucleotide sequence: TGCGCCAGCAGCTTGGAGACGGGAGCGGACTATGGCTACACCTTC. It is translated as CASSLETGADYGYTF. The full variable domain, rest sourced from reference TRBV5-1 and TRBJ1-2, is KAGVTQTPRYLIKTRGQQVTLSCSPISGHRSVSWYQQTPGQGLQFLFEYFSETQRNKGNFPGRFSGRQFSNSRSEMNVSTLELGDSALYLCASSLETGADYGYTFGSGTRLTVV.